The 21 T cell receptor beta chains listed next were all sequenced from one sample in a study of molecular identifiers for immune sequencing clone quantification. From the PCR reads, TCRdb called clonotypes with MiXCR, one entry per CDR3 protein. The sample holds around 8,000 distinct CDR3 sequences, under 40% seen once. Material for sequencing was naive CD8+ T cells from blood, with Jurkat cell RNA spiked in. Subset denoted: FACS-sorted CD8+CD4-CCR7+CD45RA+ naive T cells. Receptors were obtained from a human donor in good health. Some libraries in this study had Jurkat cell RNA spiked in.

This clonotype is labeled as large. The rearrangement uses TRBV29-1 and TRBJ2-7, with 7 bases fitting TRBD1. The germline gives CDR1 SQVTM, CDR2 ANQGSEA. Trimming took 5 bases from V and 4 from J; bases not matched to a gene: 5. The CDR3 spans 12 residues. CDR3 in amino acids: CSVRAQGYEQYF. The CDR3 DNA sequence: TGCAGCGTTAGGGCACAGGGGTACGAGCAGTACTTC.

This clonotype was counted between two and nine times. The genes are TRBV12-3 or TRBV12-4 and TRBJ2-3; the D is unclear. The CDR3 totals 12 residues. V lost 3 bases and J lost 5, with 6 bases in between. CDR3 residues: CASSLTLDTQYF. The CDR3 DNA reads as TGTGCCAGCAGTTTGACGTTAGATACGCAGTATTTT.

This clonotype is deemed medium-sized. The chain has TRBV6-9 and TRBJ2-4; D not resolved. Germline V gene data show CDR1 as MNHGY and CDR2 as SVAAGI. With 6 bases removed from V and 15 bases from J, the gap between germline ends came to 6 bases. The CDR3 sequence is 8 residues long. CDR3 sequence: CASRRVYF. The CDR3, as DNA: TGTGCCAGCAGACGGGTGTACTTC.

This clonotype is medium-sized (0.01 to 0.1%) in the sample. The rearrangement uses TRBV7-6 and TRBJ2-3; 9 nucleotides agree with TRBD2. There are 16 residues in the CDR3. J gave up 14 bases and V 5 bases, and 20 bases lay outside the gene matches. Germline V lookup: CDR1 SGHVS, CDR2 FNYEAQ. The CDR3 loop reads CASSLGPLTSGQGWYF. The CDR3 nucleotides read TGTGCCAGCAGCCTCGGACCCCTGACTAGCGGTCAGGGTTGGTATTTT.

The chain carries TRBV28 and TRBJ2-7; 7 bases are a match to TRBD1. V shed 2 bases and J 6 bases; nucleotides not matched to a gene: 1. Germline lookup yields CDR1 MDHEN and CDR2 SYDVKM. CDR3 size: 12 residues. Written as DNA, the CDR3 is TGTGCCAGCAGTTTAGCAGGGGGCGAGCAGTACTTC. Translation: CASSLAGGEQYF.

There are a few counts of this clonotype. The chain is built from TRBV28 and TRBJ2-7; tentatively, D is TRBD2 (5 bases). V was trimmed by 6 bases and J by 2 bases, leaving 11 bases between them. Germline V lookup: CDR1 MDHEN, CDR2 SYDVKM. The CDR3 extends over 13 amino acids. CDR3 region: CASSLGITYEQYF. The CDR3 nucleotides are TGTGCCAGCAGCCTCGGGATTACCTACGAGCAGTACTTC.

By its share, this clonotype is medium-sized. The gene calls are TRBV28 and TRBJ2-3; maybe TRBD1 (5 bases). CDR1 and CDR2 from the germline V gene are MDHEN and SYDVKM. The CDR3 extends over 17 amino acids. V was pared by 5 bases and J by 4 bases, with 22 bases between. Here the CDR3 reads CASSPSVGLLLADTQYF. The CDR3 DNA sequence: TGTGCCAGCAGTCCCAGTGTGGGGCTTCTCCTCGCAGATACGCAGTATTTT.

In its sample, this clonotype ranks as medium-sized (0.01 to 0.1%). V gene TRBV4-3 combines with J gene TRBJ2-3; D ambiguous. Germline V gene lookup returns CDR1 LGHNA and CDR2 YSLEER. The CDR3 extends over 13 amino acids. V dropped 4 bases and J dropped 5 bases, with 10 bases sitting between them. The CDR3 sequence is CASSRHHVDTQYF. DNA of the CDR3: TGCGCCAGCAGCCGACATCATGTAGATACGCAGTATTTT.

The chain links TRBV28 to TRBJ1-4; the D is unclear. Germline V gives CDR1 MDHEN, CDR2 SYDVKM. The CDR3 spans 15 residues. V lost 3 bases and J 6 bases, leaving 14 bases between the germline ends. The CDR3 coding sequence is TGTGCCAGCAGTTTCTTTCTCAAGTGGGATGAAAAACTGTTTTTT. This gives the protein CASSFFLKWDEKLFF.

This chain links TRBV7-2 with TRBJ2-5; D might be TRBD1 (5 bases). This CDR3 is 15 amino acids long. Deletions cut 3 bases from V and 5 bases from J, with 16 bases between. CDR1 and CDR2 from the germline V gene are SGHTA and FQGNSA. The chain's CDR3 is CASSFLARVGETQYF. Here the CDR3 DNA reads TGTGCCAGCAGCTTCTTGGCCAGGGTCGGGGAGACCCAGTACTTC.

This clonotype is judged medium-sized. This chain connects TRBV6-6 to TRBJ2-7; D unresolved. The CDR3 covers 12 residues. Trimming took off 3 bases at V and 3 bases at J, with 6 bases between the two ends. Germline V gives CDR1 MNHNY, CDR2 SVGAGI (reference sequence). CDR3 coding DNA: TGTGCCAGCAGTTATAGGGACTACGAGCAGTACTTC. As protein: CASSYRDYEQYF.

This clonotype was detected once. With a much larger clone just one base away, this may be a read error. The CDR3 does not close with the conserved phenylalanine or tryptophan, likely indicating a read error. The CDR3 protein is CASRGGTGARADTQYL. CDR3 DNA: TGTGCCAGCAGAGGGGGGACAGGGGCAAGGGCAGATACGCAGTATTTA. The V gene is TRBV28, the J gene TRBJ2-3; 10 nucleotides agree with TRBD1. The CDR3 runs 16 residues. Germline CDR1 MDHEN, CDR2 SYDVKM. V lost 6 bases to trimming and J lost 4 bases; unmatched junction nucleotides: 10.

This clonotype has only a few counts. V gene TRBV6-5 combines with J gene TRBJ2-3, with 10 positions matching TRBD2. Germline lookup yields CDR1 MNHEY and CDR2 SVGAGI. The V segment lost 5 bases and the J segment 1 base; nucleotides outside the gene matches: 3. The CDR3 contains 15 residues. The chain's CDR3 is CASSLAGVGTDTQYF. The CDR3 DNA reads as TGTGCCAGCAGTCTAGCGGGAGTCGGCACAGATACGCAGTATTTT.

This clonotype was seen a handful of times. Germline and junction disagree at one end, which may indicate a read error. The rearrangement joins TRBV28 to TRBJ2-6; TRBD1 is a possible D gene (5 bases). The CDR3 spans 15 residues. Germline CDR1 reads MDHEN; CDR2 reads SYDVKM. CDR3 amino acids: CASSFPRAGANALTF. CDR3 coding DNA: TGTGCCAGCAGTTTCCCCAGGGCTGGGGCCAACGCCCTGACTTTC.

The rearrangement joins TRBV11-2 to TRBJ2-7; no reliable D call. V was shortened by 4 bases and J by 0 bases, with 4 bases between the two germline ends. The germline CDR1 and CDR2 sequences are SGHAT and FQNNGV. The CDR3 consists of 12 residues. Here the CDR3 DNA reads TGTGCCAGCAGCTGGTACTCCTACGAGCAGTACTTC. Residues: CASSWYSYEQYF.

The rearrangement joins TRBV3-1 to TRBJ1-1; D might be TRBD1 (5 bases). The germline V gene has CDR1 LGHDT and CDR2 YNNKEL (reference sequence). Trimming stripped 1 base from V and 2 bases from J, with 14 bases between. The CDR3 extends over 16 amino acids. Written as DNA, the CDR3 is TGTGCCAGCAGCCAAGGGGCCAGGGTTCGAAACACTGAAGCTTTCTTT. Protein product: CASSQGARVRNTEAFF.

This clonotype was counted between two and nine times. This chain joins TRBV7-2 and TRBJ2-3; D may be TRBD1 (5 bases). V lost 5 bases to trimming and J lost 2 bases, with 20 bases between them. The CDR3 loop spans 17 amino acids. CDR1 SGHTA and CDR2 FQGNSA come from the germline V gene. The CDR3 DNA is TGTGCCAGCAGCCACCCCGACGAAGGGGCATACACAGATACGCAGTATTTT. It is translated as CASSHPDEGAYTDTQYF. The entire variable domain, with the rest obtained from reference TRBV7-2 and TRBJ2-3, is as follows: GAGVSQSPSNKVTEKGKDVELRCDPISGHTALYWYRQSLGQGLEFLIYFQGNSAPDKSGLPSDRFSAERTGGSVSTLTIQRTQQEDSAVYLCASSHPDEGAYTDTQYFGPGTRLTVL.

The CDR3 region is CSARSDDPGLEVYEQYF. The DNA for the CDR3 is TGCAGTGCTAGATCGGACGATCCGGGACTAGAGGTCTACGAGCAGTACTTC. The chain is built from TRBV20-1 and TRBJ2-7, with TRBD2 identical over 8 bases. V lost 2 bases to trimming and J lost 3 bases; unmatched junction nucleotides: 15. The CDR3 extends over 17 amino acids. The germline CDR1 and CDR2 sequences are DFQATT and SNEGSKA (reference sequence).

This clonotype came up a few times. The chain recombines TRBV13 with TRBJ1-4, with a possible D match to TRBD1 (5 bases). Germline-derived CDR1 and CDR2 are PRHDT and FYEKMQ (reference sequence). The V end was cut by 1 base, the J end by 8 bases, with 8 bases between. This CDR3 spans 13 amino acids. The CDR3 loop reads CASSLVAGEKLFF. CDR3 sequence (DNA): TGTGCCAGCAGCTTAGTAGCAGGGGAAAAACTGTTTTTT.

A few counts support this clonotype. V usage is TRBV29-1 and J usage is TRBJ2-7; a possible D gene is TRBD2 (6 bases). Germline CDR1 and CDR2: SQVTM and ANQGSEA. V gave up 4 bases and J gave up 0 bases, with 7 bases separating them. This CDR3 has 12 residues. CDR3 DNA sequence: TGCAGCGTTGTGGGGGGCTCCTACGAGCAGTACTTC. Translating gives CSVVGGSYEQYF.

The table lists this clonotype with a few counts. CDR3 nucleotide sequence: TGCGCCAGCAGCCAATTTAGAGCCCCGGGACTAGTCCTAACCGAGCAGTACTTC. It yields the protein CASSQFRAPGLVLTEQYF. V and J are TRBV4-3 and TRBJ2-7, with TRBD2 matching over 8 bases. Germline values: CDR1 LGHNA, CDR2 YSLEER. This CDR3 contains 18 residues. The V and J ends lost 2 bases and 6 bases, in that order; junction bases with no gene match: 18.